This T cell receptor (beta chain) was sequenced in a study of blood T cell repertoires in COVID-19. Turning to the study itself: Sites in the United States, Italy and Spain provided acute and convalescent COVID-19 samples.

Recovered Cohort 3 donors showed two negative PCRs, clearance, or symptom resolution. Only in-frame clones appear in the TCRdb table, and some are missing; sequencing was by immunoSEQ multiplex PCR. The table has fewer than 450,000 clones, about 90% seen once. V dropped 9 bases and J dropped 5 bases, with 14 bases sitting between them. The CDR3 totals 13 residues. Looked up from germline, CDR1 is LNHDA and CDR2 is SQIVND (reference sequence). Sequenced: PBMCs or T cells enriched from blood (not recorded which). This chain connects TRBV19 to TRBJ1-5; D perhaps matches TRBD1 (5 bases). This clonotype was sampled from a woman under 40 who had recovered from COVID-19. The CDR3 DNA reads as TGTGCCAGCGGTGACAGCGGGGATCAGCCCCAGCATTTT. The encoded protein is CASGDSGDQPQHF.